This entry describes one T cell receptor beta chain. This entry belongs to a study of blood T cell repertoires in COVID-19. Looking at the study overall: Acute and convalescent COVID-19 samples came from the United States, Italy and Spain. Sample material is recorded as cDNA or gDNA derived from T cells, B-cell-depleted T cells, or PBMCs.

Authors' data handling: Reference gene primer amplification in the assay estimated nucleated cell counts. Measured with immunoSEQ multiplex PCR; TCRdb has only the in-frame clones, and not every one. V and J calls and clone size are as listed in that table; D and trimming were resolved from the DNA. The table has 100,000 to 110,000 clones, approximately 80% seen once. Germline trimming cut 5 bases from V and 4 bases from J; bases unmatched to any gene: 6. The CDR3 loop spans 17 amino acids. The germline gives CDR1 LNHDA, CDR2 SQIVND (reference sequence). The chain has TRBV19 and TRBJ2-1; 15 bases align to TRBD2. The sequencing sample was made of peripheral blood. The clonotype was recovered from a woman between 70 and 85 years old with acute or convalescent COVID-19. In DNA, the CDR3 is TGTGCCAGTAGTGATCCCGGGACTAGCGGGGGGTACAATGAGCAGTTCTTC. Translated, it gives CASSDPGTSGGYNEQFF.